The clone carrying this T cell receptor beta chain was seen at least ten times. Its antigen is unknown. This CDR3 spans 10 amino acids. Germline V gene sequence: CDR1 DFQATT, CDR2 SNEGSKA (reference sequence). V lost 2 bases to trimming and J lost 10 bases, with 8 bases between them. Via MiXCR, TCRdb re-called the reads, giving one row per CDR3 protein. The sample lists about 210,000 distinct CDR3 sequences, 6.5% occurring once. The sample originates from a study of T cell repertoires in cytomegalovirus infection. Study results and caveats: Cumulative frequency of public TCR beta families picked out carriers of CMV plus the relevant HLA.

Specimen: PBMCs. The receptor's source is a human donor in good health (CMV status not recorded). Some clones in this sample may be carry-over from other donors' samples. This sequence joins TRBV20-1 and TRBJ1-2; unclear D gene. Here the CDR3 DNA reads TGCAGTGCTAGATACCGCCCCTACACCTTC. Its translation is CSARYRPYTF.